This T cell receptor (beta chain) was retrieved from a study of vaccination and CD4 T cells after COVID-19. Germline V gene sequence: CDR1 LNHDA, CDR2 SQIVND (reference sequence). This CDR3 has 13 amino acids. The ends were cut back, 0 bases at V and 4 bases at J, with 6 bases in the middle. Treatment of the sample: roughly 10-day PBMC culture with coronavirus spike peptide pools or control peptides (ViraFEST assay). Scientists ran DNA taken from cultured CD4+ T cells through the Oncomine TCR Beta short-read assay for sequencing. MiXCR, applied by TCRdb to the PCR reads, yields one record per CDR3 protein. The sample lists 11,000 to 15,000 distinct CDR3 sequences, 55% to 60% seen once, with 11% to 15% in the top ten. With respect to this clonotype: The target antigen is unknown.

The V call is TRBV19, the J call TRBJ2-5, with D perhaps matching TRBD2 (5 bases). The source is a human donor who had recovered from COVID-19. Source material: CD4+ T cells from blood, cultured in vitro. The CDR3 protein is CASSIDSGETQYF. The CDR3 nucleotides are TGTGCCAGTAGTATAGACAGCGGAGAGACCCAGTACTTC.